This T cell receptor (beta chain) was found in a study of T cells in localized non-small cell lung cancer. Only in-frame clones appear in the TCRdb table, and some are missing; sequencing was by immunoSEQ multiplex PCR. The sample records some 30,000 clones, approximately 91% being singletons. The junction had 6 bases not matched to a gene; V was cut back by 3 bases and J by 2 bases. The CDR3 extends over 15 amino acids. Germline CDR1 reads MNHEY; CDR2 reads SMNVEV (reference sequence). This clone appeared once. This chain connects TRBV27 to TRBJ2-5, with 7 nucleotides matching TRBD1. This specimen consisted of peripheral blood, obtained before any cancer treatment. This sequence originates from a female donor older than 55 with stage I lung adenocarcinoma. CDR3 loop: CASSFGMGQQETQYF. The CDR3, as DNA: TGTGCCAGCAGTTTTGGTATGGGACAGCAAGAGACCCAGTACTTC.